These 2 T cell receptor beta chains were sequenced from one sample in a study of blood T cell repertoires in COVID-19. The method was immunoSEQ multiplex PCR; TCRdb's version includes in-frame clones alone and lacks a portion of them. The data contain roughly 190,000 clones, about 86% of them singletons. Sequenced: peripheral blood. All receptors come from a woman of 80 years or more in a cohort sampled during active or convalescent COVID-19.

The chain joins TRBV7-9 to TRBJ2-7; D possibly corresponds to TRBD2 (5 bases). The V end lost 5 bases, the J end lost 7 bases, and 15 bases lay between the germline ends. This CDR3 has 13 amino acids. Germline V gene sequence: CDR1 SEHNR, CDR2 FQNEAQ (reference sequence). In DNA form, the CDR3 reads TGTGCCAGCAGCCCCTTAAAACCGGGGGAGCAGTACTTC. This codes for CASSPLKPGEQYF.

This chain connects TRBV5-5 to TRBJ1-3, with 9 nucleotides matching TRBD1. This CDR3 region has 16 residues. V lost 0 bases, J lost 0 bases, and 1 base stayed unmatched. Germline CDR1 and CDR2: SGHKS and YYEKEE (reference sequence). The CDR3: CASSLAGQGSGNTIYF. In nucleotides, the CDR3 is TGTGCCAGCAGCTTGGCGGGACAGGGCTCTGGAAACACCATATATTTT.